Described below is a single T cell receptor beta chain sequence and its context. What antigen it recognizes has not been identified. No much larger clone is present one base from it, and per-base qualities are unavailable. This entry comes from a study of shared clonotypes between healthy human individuals (dated by TCRdb to the early 2020s). In the study overall: Three men and a couple of women, aged 18 to 49 years, made up the cohort. The study deeply sequenced blood TCR repertoires of about 5 healthy adults to estimate repertoire size and the extent of clonotype sharing between individuals. For each donor, three plates each were used for CD4 naive and CD4 memory, two plates were used for CD8 naive, and one plate was used for CD8 memory. Between about 0.85 and 8.9 billion PBMCs per donor were obtained by leukapheresis. To increase sequencing depth and limit assay-specific biases, TCR repertoire library preparation and sequencing were carried out by different laboratories using diverse techniques. The paper as a whole reports these results and caveats: Based on pairwise subsampling, the degree of clonotype sharing among donors was expected to be affected by sequencing depth. Naive subsets generally had larger estimated clonotype richness than memory subsets. Even with the large sequencing depth, rarefaction of the sorted-subset datasets indicated that sequencing was incomplete. Approximately 4.8% of naive CD4, 3% to 4% of naive CD8, approximately 2% of memory CD4, and more than 0.35% of memory CD8 clonotypes were shared across several donors. Sampling was restricted to blood, and TCR repertoires in tissues likely differ from the TCR repertoires found in blood. Because the study included a small number of donors, the genetic and exposure-history diversity represented was limited. Compared with non-shared clonotypes, clonotypes shared by all four sorted-subset donors had higher generation probabilities.

Including cysteine and phenylalanine, the CDR3 has 15 amino acids. Kept here is only the CDR3 DNA, which spans 45 bases and is read in frame from base 1. The V end gives up 10 bases and the J end 4 bases, leaving 13 bases in the junction not matched to a gene. Per the germline V gene, SNHLY is the CDR1 and FYNNEI is the CDR2. CD8 naive samples were CD45RO-negative cells positively selected for CCR7, giving a CD45RA+CCR7+ population that excluded TemRA cells. The donors were healthy, HIV-negative adults who had no recently reported acute infections or vaccinations. Every donor was a Caucasian adult living in Nashville, Tennessee, USA. After blood collection by leukapheresis, PBMCs were isolated using Ficoll-Histopaque density gradient centrifugation and then cryopreserved in the vapor phase of liquid nitrogen. Analytical flow cytometry was used to check the purity and quantity of each magnetically sorted T cell population. Genomic DNA was isolated from each sorted fraction and quantified by UV absorbance on a Nanodrop 2000c.

TCR CDR3 regions were amplified from genomic DNA by multiplex PCR using the deep immunoSEQ assay. For each cell subset, the extracted genomic DNA was distributed evenly across all wells of several immunoSEQ 96-well plates, and each plate served as one replicate. For sorted subsets, about 200 ng genomic DNA, equal to about 30,000 T cell genomes, was loaded into each replicate PCR. Purified libraries were quantified with a Qubit 3.0 fluorometer, sized on a Bioanalyzer 2100, and re-quantified with the KAPA Library Quantification kit. Every immunoSEQ 96-well plate was sequenced on a dedicated single-read 150-cycle Illumina NextSeq 550 flow cell. The study's processing was this. Because only junctional sequences without quality scores were contained in the immunoSEQ output, filtering matching that applied to full-length reads could not be performed. Sequences were annotated with PyIR, a Python wrapper for IgBLAST v1.9, using IMGT germline references to assign V/J genes and CDR3. Reads were filtered out if the reads had weak V/J assignments (E-value above 1e-6), no CDR3, stop codons, out-of-frame junctions, or ambiguous translated residues. V3J clonotypes were defined as sequences sharing an identical inferred V gene, J gene, and CDR3 amino acid sequence. Percentage overlap between repertoires was computed as shared unique clonotypes divided by the size of the smaller repertoire. Richness of each repertoire was evaluated using RTK rarefaction, the Chao1 estimator, and Recon v2.1 estimates of unobserved clonotypes. Generation probabilities for all TCRbeta clonotypes obtained by the gDNA method from four donors were computed using OLGA. This immuneACCESS table, as held by TCRdb, lists in-frame sequences with V and J called but not all clones. Of the missing ones, under half trace to an unresolved V gene in checked studies; the others have no known cause. The V and J calls and clone size were taken over from that table, and D and trimming were inferred from the DNA. The sample contains roughly 2.1 million clones, 85% to 95% of them found a single time. Of the sample, 1.5% to 2% is held by the ten largest clones.

Rearrangement joined TRBV2 to TRBJ2-1; TRBD2 fits 7 bases in the junction. Sequenced material: naive CD8+ T cells from PBMCs. What this sample's cell subset or site label stands for: CD45RA+CCR7+. The receptor's source is a young man in good health. Some clones in this sample may be carry-over from other donors' samples. The nucleotides read TGTGCCACCCCTAGCGGCCGAGGGGTTTACAATGAGCAGTTCTTC. Translated, this is CATPSGRGVYNEQFF.